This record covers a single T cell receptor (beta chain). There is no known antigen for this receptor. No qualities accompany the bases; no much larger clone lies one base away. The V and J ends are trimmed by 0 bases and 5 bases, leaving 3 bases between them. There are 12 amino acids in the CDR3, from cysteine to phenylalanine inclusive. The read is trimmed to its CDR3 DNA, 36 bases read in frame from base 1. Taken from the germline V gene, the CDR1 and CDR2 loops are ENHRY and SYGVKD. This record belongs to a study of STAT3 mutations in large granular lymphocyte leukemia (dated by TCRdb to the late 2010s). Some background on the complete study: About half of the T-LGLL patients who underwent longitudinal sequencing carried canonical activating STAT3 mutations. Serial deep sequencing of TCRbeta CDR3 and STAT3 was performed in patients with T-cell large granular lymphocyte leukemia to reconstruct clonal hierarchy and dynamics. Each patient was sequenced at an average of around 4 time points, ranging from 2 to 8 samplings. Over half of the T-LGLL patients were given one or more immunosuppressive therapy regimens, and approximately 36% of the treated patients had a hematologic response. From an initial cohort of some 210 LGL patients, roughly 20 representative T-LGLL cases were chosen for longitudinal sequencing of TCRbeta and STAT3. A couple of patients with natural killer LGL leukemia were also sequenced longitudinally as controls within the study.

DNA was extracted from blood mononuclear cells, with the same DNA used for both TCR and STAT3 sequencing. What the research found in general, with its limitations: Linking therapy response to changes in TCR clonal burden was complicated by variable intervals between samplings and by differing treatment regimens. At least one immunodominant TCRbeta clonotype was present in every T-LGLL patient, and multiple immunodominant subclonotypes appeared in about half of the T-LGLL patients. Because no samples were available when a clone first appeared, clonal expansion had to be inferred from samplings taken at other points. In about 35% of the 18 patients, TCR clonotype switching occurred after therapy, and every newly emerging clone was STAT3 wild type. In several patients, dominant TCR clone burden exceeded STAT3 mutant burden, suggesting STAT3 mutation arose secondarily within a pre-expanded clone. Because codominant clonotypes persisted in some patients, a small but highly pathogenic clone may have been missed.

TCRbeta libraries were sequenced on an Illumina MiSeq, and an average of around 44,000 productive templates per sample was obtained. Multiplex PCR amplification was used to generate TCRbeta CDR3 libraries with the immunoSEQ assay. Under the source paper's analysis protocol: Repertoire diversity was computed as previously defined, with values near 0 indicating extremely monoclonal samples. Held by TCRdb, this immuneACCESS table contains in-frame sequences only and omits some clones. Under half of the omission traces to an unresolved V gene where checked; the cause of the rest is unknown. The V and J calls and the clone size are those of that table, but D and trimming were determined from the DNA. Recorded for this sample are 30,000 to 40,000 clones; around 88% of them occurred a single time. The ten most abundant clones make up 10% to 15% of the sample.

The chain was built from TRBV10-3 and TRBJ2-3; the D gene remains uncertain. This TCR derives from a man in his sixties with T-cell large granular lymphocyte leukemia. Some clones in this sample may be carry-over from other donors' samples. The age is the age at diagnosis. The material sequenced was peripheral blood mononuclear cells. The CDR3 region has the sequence CAISESGDTQYF. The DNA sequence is TGTGCCATCAGTGAGTCAGGAGATACGCAGTATTTT.